Following are 20 T cell receptor beta chains from one sample sequenced in a study of shared clonotypes between healthy human individuals. Libraries were prepared by immunoSEQ multiplex PCR; TCRdb keeps only in-frame clonotypes and omits some of them. The sample consists of hundreds of thousands of clones, around 76% of them appearing once. Sequenced: PBMCs. The source of these receptors is a woman in her forties in good health. Some clones in this sample may be carry-over from other donors' samples.

The chain is built from TRBV19 and TRBJ1-1, with 9 bases identical to TRBD1. Germline CDR1 LNHDA, CDR2 SQIVND (reference sequence). This CDR3 spans 17 amino acids. The V and J ends lost 5 bases and 0 bases, in that order; junction bases with no gene match: 10. CDR3 sequence (DNA): TGTGCCAGTAGTCCGCGGCGACAGGGGGTAATGAACACTGAAGCTTTCTTT. It is translated as CASSPRRQGVMNTEAFF. Full variable domain (rest looked up from reference TRBV19 and TRBJ1-1): DGGITQSPKYLFRKEGQNVTLSCEQNLNHDAMYWYRQDPGQGLRLIYYSQIVNDFQKGDIAEGYSVSREKKESFPLTVTSAQKNPTAFYLCASSPRRQGVMNTEAFFGQGTRLTVV.

Remarks on this clone: Germline and junction disagree at one end, which may indicate a read error. V and J are TRBV5-4 and TRBJ1-1; D is undetermined. The CDR3 has 14 amino acids. Germline V lookup: CDR1 SGHNT, CDR2 YYREEE (reference sequence). As DNA, the CDR3 is TGTGCCGGCAGCTTGGCCGGCCTAAACACTGAAGCCTTCTTT. It is translated as CAGSLAGLNTEAFF.

The V and J genes are TRBV7-9 and TRBJ2-5; D remains ambiguous. This CDR3 spans 14 amino acids. Trimming pared 6 bases from V and 4 bases from J, leaving 15 bases between. Germline V lookup: CDR1 SEHNR, CDR2 FQNEAQ (reference sequence). The CDR3 region has the DNA TGTGCCAGCAGATCTGACTCCCCCGGAGAGACCCAGTACTTC. It is translated as CASRSDSPGETQYF.

This clone has ten or more counts. The rearrangement links TRBV2 to TRBJ1-1, with a tentative D call TRBD1 (5 bases). V shed 3 bases and J shed 12 bases, with 14 bases lying between them. There are 12 residues in the CDR3. Looked up from germline, CDR1 is SNHLY and CDR2 is FYNNEI. The CDR3 region is CASSELGTYSFF. CDR3 in DNA: TGTGCCAGCAGTGAGCTTGGGACCTACTCTTTCTTT.

In regard to this clone: The same CDR3 also results from other DNA sequences found in this sample. The chain is built from TRBV5-1 and TRBJ2-2; 13 positions match TRBD2. Germline CDR1 SGHRS, CDR2 YFSETQ. Trimming cost V 0 bases and J 4 bases; bases outside gene matches: 0. The CDR3 is 16 residues long. The CDR3 spells CASSLGLAGGTGELFF. CDR3 nucleotides: TGCGCCAGCAGCTTGGGACTAGCGGGAGGCACCGGGGAGCTGTTTTTT.

This chain uses TRBV29-1 with TRBJ2-1; 7 bases are shared with TRBD2. V dropped 4 bases and J dropped 1; count of bases not matched to a gene: 7. Looked up from germline, CDR1 is SQVTM and CDR2 is ANQGSEA. This CDR3 contains 15 residues. The DNA for the CDR3 is TGCAGCGTTGCAGGACCTAGCGGATCCTACAATGAGCAGTTCTTC. It encodes CSVAGPSGSYNEQFF.

Remarks on this clone: This same CDR3 is encoded by further DNA sequences in the sample. The chain recombines TRBV5-4 with TRBJ2-3; 7 bases are shared with TRBD1. Germline V gene data show CDR1 as SGHNT and CDR2 as YYREEE (reference sequence). The CDR3 has 15 amino acids. V shed 3 bases, J shed 0 bases, and the junction held 4 bases outside the gene matches. DNA for the CDR3: TGTGCCAGCAGCTCCCGGACAGGAAGCACAGATACGCAGTATTTT. Encoded protein: CASSSRTGSTDTQYF.

Concerning this clone itself: One base away lies a much larger clone, so this may be a sequencing read error. This CDR3 is also generated by other DNA sequences in the sample. The V call is TRBV30, the J call TRBJ1-3; D is ambiguous. From germline, CDR1 is GTSNPN and CDR2 SVGIG (reference sequence). CDR3 length: 13 amino acids. CDR3 bases: TGCACCTGCCACCGCGGTTCTGGAAACACCATATATTTT. This gives the protein CTCHRGSGNTIYF.

This chain connects TRBV11-3 to TRBJ2-1; D is possibly TRBD2 (6 bases). This CDR3 has 15 amino acids. Trimming left V 4 bases short and J 8 bases short, with 18 bases between. Germline CDR1 reads SGHNT; CDR2 reads YENEEA. The CDR3 coding sequence is TGTGCCAGCAGCTCCCCCGGGACTGGCTCGGATGAGCAGTTCTTC. Translating it yields CASSSPGTGSDEQFF.

This rearrangement joins TRBV6-1 to TRBJ1-2; D might be TRBD1 (5 bases). Germline V gene sequence: CDR1 MNHNS, CDR2 SASEGT. V lost 10 bases and J lost 5, with 17 bases in between. There are 13 residues in the CDR3. The CDR3 DNA follows: TGTGCCATCATTACAGAGGGGTCTTATGGCTACACCTTC. Its protein product is CAIITEGSYGYTF.

This clone was recorded a few times. The rearrangement uses TRBV5-1 and TRBJ1-4, with D perhaps matching TRBD1 (5 bases). CDR3 length equals 14 residues. Trimming pared 4 bases from V and 5 bases from J, leaving 12 bases between. Germline loops: CDR1 SGHRS, CDR2 YFSETQ. CDR3 DNA sequence: TGCGCCAGCAGCGCGACAGAGCCGAATGAAAAACTGTTTTTT. Protein: CASSATEPNEKLFF.

The gene calls are TRBV2 and TRBJ1-5, with D tentatively TRBD1 (6 bases). Germline values: CDR1 SNHLY, CDR2 FYNNEI. CDR3 length: 15 residues. V was cut by 1 base and J by 6 bases, with 13 bases left in between. The chain's CDR3 is CASSEEGDGAQPQHF. DNA of the CDR3: TGTGCCAGCAGTGAAGAGGGGGACGGGGCTCAGCCCCAGCATTTT. Full variable domain (missing parts from reference TRBV2 and TRBJ1-5): EPEVTQTPSHQVTQMGQEVILRCVPISNHLYFYWYRQILGQKVEFLVSFYNNEISEKSEIFDDQFSVERPDGSNFTLKIRSTKLEDSAMYFCASSEEGDGAQPQHFGDGTRLSIL.

The V and J genes are TRBV28 and TRBJ1-2; a possible D gene is TRBD1 (5 bases). Germline loops: CDR1 MDHEN, CDR2 SYDVKM. There are 14 residues in the CDR3. Trimming removed 5 bases at V and 5 bases at J, with 15 bases between. Here the CDR3 reads CASSGLGTLYGYTF. CDR3 coding DNA: TGTGCCAGCAGTGGGCTTGGGACCCTTTATGGCTACACCTTC.

J is TRBJ2-1 and V is TRBV11-2, with TRBD2 identical over 9 bases. Germline V gives CDR1 SGHAT, CDR2 FQNNGV. V gave up 4 bases and J gave up 2 bases; unmatched junction bases: 3. The CDR3 loop spans 15 amino acids. The CDR3 DNA reads TGTGCCAGCAGCTCGACTAGCGGACCCTACAATGAGCAGTTCTTC. Its translation is CASSSTSGPYNEQFF.

The chain uses TRBV7-2 and TRBJ1-2; tentative D call: TRBD1 (6 bases). The ends were cut back, 0 bases at V and 8 bases at J, with 16 bases in the middle. Germline V gene lookup returns CDR1 SGHTA and CDR2 FQGNSA. The CDR3 totals 15 residues. The DNA for the CDR3 is TGTGCCAGCAGCTTAGCCCACAGGGAGGGTGAGGGCTACACCTTC. Its protein product is CASSLAHREGEGYTF.

This clone appeared a single time. The V call is TRBV19, the J call TRBJ2-5; TRBD1 matches at 8 bases. The CDR3 loop spans 14 amino acids. V dropped 0 bases and J dropped 5; count of bases not matched to a gene: 2. Germline V gene data show CDR1 as LNHDA and CDR2 as SQIVND (reference sequence). The CDR3 DNA is TGTGCCAGTAGTATAGACAGGGGGCATGAGACCCAGTACTTC. It specifies CASSIDRGHETQYF.

The chain carries TRBV9 and TRBJ2-1, with a tentative D call TRBD2 (5 bases). The germline V gene has CDR1 SGDLS and CDR2 YYNGEE. The length of the CDR3 is 14 residues. Trimming stripped 6 bases from V and 7 bases from J, with 17 bases between. The CDR3 DNA is TGTGCCAGCAATGAGGGAGCCCTTTCGAATGAGCAGTTCTTC. Translating it yields CASNEGALSNEQFF.

Turning to this clone: A far larger clone is just one base off, so this is likely a read error. This chain joins TRBV11-2 and TRBJ1-4, with D unresolved. This CDR3 is 12 amino acids long. CDR1 SGHAT and CDR2 FQNNGV come from the germline V gene. This chain's CDR3 is CASNLWREKLFF. Written as DNA, the CDR3 is TGTGCCAGCAACTTATGGAGGGAAAAACTGTTTTTT.

The rearrangement links TRBV9 to TRBJ2-3, with 13 bases fitting TRBD2. The CDR3 has 18 residues. Germline CDR1 SGDLS, CDR2 YYNGEE. Trimming took 0 bases from V and 5 from J; bases not matched to a gene: 9. The CDR3 spells CASSVGTSGRARGDTQYF. The CDR3, as DNA: TGTGCCAGCAGCGTAGGTACTAGCGGGAGGGCCAGGGGAGATACGCAGTATTTT.

The chain has TRBV5-1 and TRBJ2-1, with 8 bases identical to TRBD1. V trimming: 0 bases; J trimming: 2 bases; junction bases outside the gene matches: 7. This CDR3 is built from 17 residues. Looked up from germline, CDR1 is SGHRS and CDR2 is YFSETQ. CDR3 sequence reads: CASSLAADRGPYNEQFF. The CDR3 DNA follows: TGCGCCAGCAGCTTGGCTGCTGACAGGGGACCCTACAATGAGCAGTTCTTC.